This T cell receptor beta chain came from a study of Ad26.COV2.S vaccination and SARS-CoV-2 variants. The data were produced by immunoSEQ multiplex PCR, yet TCRdb's version contains in-frame clones alone and is incomplete. In the table there are approximately 140,000 clones, 70% to 90% of which are singletons. This CDR3 has 13 amino acids. Germline lookup yields CDR1 LNHDA and CDR2 SQIVND (reference sequence). Deletions cut 3 bases from V and 2 bases from J, with 5 bases between. The chain uses TRBV19 and TRBJ1-5, with D unclear. The clonotype was recovered from a human donor who had recovered from COVID-19. Sequences were derived from peripheral blood, sampled after recovery from COVID-19. The CDR3 here is CASSIGGNQPQHF. The CDR3 DNA reads as TGTGCCAGTAGTATTGGGGGCAATCAGCCCCAGCATTTT.